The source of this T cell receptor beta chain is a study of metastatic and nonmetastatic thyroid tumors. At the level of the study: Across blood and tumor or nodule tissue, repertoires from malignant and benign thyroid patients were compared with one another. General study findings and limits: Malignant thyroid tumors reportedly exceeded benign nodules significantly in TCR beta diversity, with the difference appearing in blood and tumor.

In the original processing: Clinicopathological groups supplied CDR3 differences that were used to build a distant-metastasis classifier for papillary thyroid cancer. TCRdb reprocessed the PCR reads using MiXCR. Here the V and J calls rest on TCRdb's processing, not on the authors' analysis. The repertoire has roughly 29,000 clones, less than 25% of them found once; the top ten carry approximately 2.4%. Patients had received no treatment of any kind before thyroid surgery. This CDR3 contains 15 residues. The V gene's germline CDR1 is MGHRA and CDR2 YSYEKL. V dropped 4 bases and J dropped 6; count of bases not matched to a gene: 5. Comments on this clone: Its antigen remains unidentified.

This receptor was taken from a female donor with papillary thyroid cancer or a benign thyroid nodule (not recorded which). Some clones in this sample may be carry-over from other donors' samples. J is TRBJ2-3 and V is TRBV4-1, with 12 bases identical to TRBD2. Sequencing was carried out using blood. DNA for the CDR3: TGCGCCAGCAGCCTGGCTAGCGGGGGGGTCGATACGCAGTATTTT. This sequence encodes CASSLASGGVDTQYF.